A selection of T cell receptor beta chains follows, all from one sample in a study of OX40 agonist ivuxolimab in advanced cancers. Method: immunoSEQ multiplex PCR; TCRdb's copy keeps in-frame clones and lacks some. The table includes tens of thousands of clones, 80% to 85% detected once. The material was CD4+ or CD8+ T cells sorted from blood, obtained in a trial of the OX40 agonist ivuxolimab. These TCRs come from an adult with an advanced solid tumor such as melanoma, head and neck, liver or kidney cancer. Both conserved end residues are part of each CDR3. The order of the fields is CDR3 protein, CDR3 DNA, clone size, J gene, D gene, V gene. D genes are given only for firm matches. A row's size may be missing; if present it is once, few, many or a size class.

CAISESETSGGDTQYF TGTGCCATCAGTGAGTCCGAGACTAGCGGGGGAGATACGCAGTATTTT . TRBJ2-3 TRBD2 TRBV10-3
CASSVSGGSNYGYTF TGTGCCAGCAGCGTATCAGGGGGCTCCAACTATGGCTACACCTTC . TRBJ1-2 TRBD1 TRBV9
CSVEGGQGPISYNEQFF TGCAGCGTTGAGGGGGGACAGGGGCCGATCTCCTACAATGAGCAGTTCTTC . TRBJ2-1 TRBD1 TRBV29-1
CAISDRGTGPEAFF TGTGCCATCAGTGATAGGGGGACAGGTCCTGAAGCTTTCTTT . TRBJ1-1 TRBD1 TRBV10-3
CASIRAGKNGYTF TGTGCCAGCATCCGGGCTGGGAAGAATGGCTACACCTTC . TRBJ1-2 . TRBV21-1
CASSVGGPQETQYF TGTGCCAGCAGCGTAGGGGGTCCCCAAGAGACCCAGTACTTC . TRBJ2-5 . TRBV5-4
CASSTEDGVYGYTF TGTGCCAGCAGTACCGAGGACGGAGTCTATGGCTACACCTTC medium-sized TRBJ1-2 . TRBV2
CASSFPGTGKNEQYF TGTGCCAGCAGTTTCCCCGGGACAGGGAAGAACGAGCAGTACTTC . TRBJ2-7 TRBD1 TRBV28
CASSQVRGSYYGYTF TGCGCCAGCAGCCAAGTTAGGGGCAGCTACTATGGCTACACCTTC . TRBJ1-2 . TRBV4-3
CASSYGAGTRYEQYF TGTGCCAGCAGTTACGGGGCGGGGACCCGCTACGAGCAGTACTTC few TRBJ2-7 . TRBV6-5
CASSEGTGTGELFF TGTGCCAGCAGTGAAGGGACAGGGACCGGGGAGCTGTTTTTT . TRBJ2-2 TRBD1 TRBV2
CATSPANLDYQPQHF TGTGCCACCTCGCCGGCTAATCTGGACTATCAGCCCCAGCATTTT . TRBJ1-5 . TRBV15
CASSLEEGGTYNEQFF TGTGCCAGCAGCTTAGAGGAGGGAGGAACCTACAATGAGCAGTTCTTC . TRBJ2-1 . TRBV13
CASSPLGAGLAKNIQYF TGTGCCAGCAGCCCATTAGGGGCAGGCTTAGCCAAAAACATTCAGTACTTC . TRBJ2-4 . TRBV7-9
CASSLGSRQGRYNEQFF TGTGCCAGCAGCTTAGGGTCGCGACAGGGACGATACAATGAGCAGTTCTTC . TRBJ2-1 TRBD1 TRBV11-3
CSVEVGLDRGYGYTF TGCAGCGTTGAAGTGGGGTTGGACAGGGGCTATGGCTACACCTTC . TRBJ1-2 TRBD1 TRBV29-1
CASSSIDLAKNIQYF TGTGCCAGCAGTTCCATCGACTTAGCCAAAAACATTCAGTACTTC . TRBJ2-4 . TRBV27
CASSPTDVLYEQYF TGTGCCAGCAGTCCGACGGATGTCCTCTACGAGCAGTACTTC . TRBJ2-7 . TRBV6-5
CASSQDTRAGGEQFF TGCGCCAGCAGCCAAGATACAAGGGCCGGGGGTGAGCAGTTCTTC . TRBJ2-1 . TRBV4-1
CASSASSGFNEQFF TGTGCCAGCAGCGCCTCTTCGGGATTCAATGAGCAGTTCTTC . TRBJ2-1 . TRBV7-6
CASSQDLGTSGNEQFF TGTGCCAGCAGCCAAGATCTCGGGACTAGCGGCAATGAGCAGTTCTTC . TRBJ2-1 TRBD2 TRBV5-4
CASSWDVGPSPSGANVLTF TGTGCCAGCAGCTGGGACGTGGGTCCATCCCCCTCTGGGGCCAACGTCCTGACTTTC . TRBJ2-6 . TRBV5-6
CATSRDRGSYAETQYF TGTGCCACCAGCAGAGATAGGGGCAGCTACGCGGAGACCCAGTACTTC . TRBJ2-5 . TRBV15
CASNAGVGYEQYF TGTGCCAGTAACGCGGGAGTCGGGTACGAGCAGTACTTC medium-sized TRBJ2-7 TRBD2 TRBV19
CASSYGQGALGYTF TGTGCCAGCAGCTATGGACAGGGGGCTTTAGGCTACACCTTC . TRBJ1-2 TRBD1 TRBV7-3
CASSSLPSDRAFYNEQFF TGTGCCAGCAGTTCCCTACCCTCAGACAGGGCGTTCTACAATGAGCAGTTCTTC once TRBJ2-1 TRBD1 TRBV28
CASSLARQGKETQYF TGTGCCAGCAGCTTGGCCCGCCAGGGGAAAGAGACCCAGTACTTC . TRBJ2-5 . TRBV5-6
CASSWTGNTEAFF TGTGCCAGCAGTTGGACAGGGAACACTGAAGCTTTCTTT . TRBJ1-1 TRBD1 TRBV27